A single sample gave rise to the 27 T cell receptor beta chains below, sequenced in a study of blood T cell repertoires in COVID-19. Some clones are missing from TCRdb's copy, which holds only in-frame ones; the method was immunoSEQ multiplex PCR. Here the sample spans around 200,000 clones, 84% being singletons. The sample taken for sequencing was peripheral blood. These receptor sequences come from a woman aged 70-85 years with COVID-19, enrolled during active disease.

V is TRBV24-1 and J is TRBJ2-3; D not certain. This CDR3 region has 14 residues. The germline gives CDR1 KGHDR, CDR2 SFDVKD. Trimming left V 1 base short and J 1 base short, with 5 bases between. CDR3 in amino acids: CATSDFARTDTQYF. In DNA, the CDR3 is TGTGCCACCAGTGATTTTGCGCGCACAGATACGCAGTATTTT.

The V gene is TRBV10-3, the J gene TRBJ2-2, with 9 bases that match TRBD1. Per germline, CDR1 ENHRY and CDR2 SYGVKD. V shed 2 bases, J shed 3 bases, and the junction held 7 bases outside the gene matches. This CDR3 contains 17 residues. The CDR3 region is CAISEPGQGGDTGELFF. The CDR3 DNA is TGTGCCATCAGTGAGCCGGGACAGGGTGGTGACACCGGGGAGCTGTTTTTT.

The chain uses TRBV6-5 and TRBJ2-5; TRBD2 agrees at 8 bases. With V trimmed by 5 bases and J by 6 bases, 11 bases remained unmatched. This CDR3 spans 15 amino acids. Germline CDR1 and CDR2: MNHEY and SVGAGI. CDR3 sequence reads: CASSTQAGVGKTQYF. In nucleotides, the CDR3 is TGTGCCAGCAGTACCCAAGCGGGAGTCGGAAAGACCCAGTACTTC.

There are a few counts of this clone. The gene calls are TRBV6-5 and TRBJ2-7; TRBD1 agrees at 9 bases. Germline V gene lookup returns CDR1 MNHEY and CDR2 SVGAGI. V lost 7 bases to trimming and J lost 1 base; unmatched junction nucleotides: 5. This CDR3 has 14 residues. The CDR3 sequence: CASTRGTGSYEQYF. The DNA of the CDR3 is TGTGCCAGCACTCGAGGGACAGGGTCCTACGAGCAGTACTTC.

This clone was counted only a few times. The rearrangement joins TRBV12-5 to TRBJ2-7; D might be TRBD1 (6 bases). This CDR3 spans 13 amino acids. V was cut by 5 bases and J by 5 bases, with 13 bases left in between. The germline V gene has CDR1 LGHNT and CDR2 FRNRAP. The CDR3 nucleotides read TGTGCTAGTGGTGGGTTAGACAGGAACGAGCAGTACGTC. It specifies CASGGLDRNEQYV.

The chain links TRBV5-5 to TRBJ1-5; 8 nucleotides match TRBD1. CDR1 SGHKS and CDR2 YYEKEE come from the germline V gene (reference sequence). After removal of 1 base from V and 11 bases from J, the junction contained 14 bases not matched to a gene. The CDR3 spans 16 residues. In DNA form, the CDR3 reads TGTGCCAGCAGCTTGAGGGACAGGTCCCCTCAAGGCACCCAGCATTTT. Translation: CASSLRDRSPQGTQHF.

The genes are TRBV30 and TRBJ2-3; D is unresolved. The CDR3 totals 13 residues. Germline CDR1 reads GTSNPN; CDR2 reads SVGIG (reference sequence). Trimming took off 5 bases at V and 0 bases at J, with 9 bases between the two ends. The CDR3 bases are TGTGCCTGGGACGGAGCTAGCACAGATACGCAGTATTTT. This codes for CAWDGASTDTQYF.

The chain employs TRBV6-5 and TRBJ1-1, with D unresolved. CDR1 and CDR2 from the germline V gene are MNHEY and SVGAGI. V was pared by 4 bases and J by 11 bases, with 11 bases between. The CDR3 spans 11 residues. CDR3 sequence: CASSSKAAAFF. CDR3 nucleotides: TGTGCCAGCAGTTCGAAGGCGGCGGCTTTCTTT.

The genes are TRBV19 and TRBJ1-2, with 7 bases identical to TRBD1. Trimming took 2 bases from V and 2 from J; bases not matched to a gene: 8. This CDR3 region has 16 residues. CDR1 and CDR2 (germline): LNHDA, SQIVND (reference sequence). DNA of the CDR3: TGTGCCAGTAGTATATCGTGGGACAGCCCAAACTATGGCTACACCTTC. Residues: CASSISWDSPNYGYTF.

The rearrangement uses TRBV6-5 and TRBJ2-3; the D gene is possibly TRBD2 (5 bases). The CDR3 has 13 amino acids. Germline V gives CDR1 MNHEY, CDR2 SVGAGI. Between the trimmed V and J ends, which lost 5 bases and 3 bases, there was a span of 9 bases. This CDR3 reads CASSPPGTDTQYF. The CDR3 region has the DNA TGTGCCAGCAGTCCACCGGGGACAGATACGCAGTATTTT.

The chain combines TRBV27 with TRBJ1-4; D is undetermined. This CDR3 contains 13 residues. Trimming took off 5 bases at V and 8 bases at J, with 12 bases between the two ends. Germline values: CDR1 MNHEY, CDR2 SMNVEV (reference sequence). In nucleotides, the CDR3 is TGTGCCAGCAGTACCCGGCGGGCGGAAAAACTGTTTTTT. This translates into CASSTRRAEKLFF.

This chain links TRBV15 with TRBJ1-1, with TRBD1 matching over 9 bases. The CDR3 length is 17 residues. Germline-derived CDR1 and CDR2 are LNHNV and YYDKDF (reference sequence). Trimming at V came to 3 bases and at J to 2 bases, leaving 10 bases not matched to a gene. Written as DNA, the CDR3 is TGTGCCACCAGCAGGGACTCGGGACAGGGACCTAACACTGAAGCTTTCTTT. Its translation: CATSRDSGQGPNTEAFF.

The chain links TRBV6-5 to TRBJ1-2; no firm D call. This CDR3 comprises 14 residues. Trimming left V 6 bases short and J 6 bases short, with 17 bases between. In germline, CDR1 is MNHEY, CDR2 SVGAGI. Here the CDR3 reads CASSKEGPRDGYTF. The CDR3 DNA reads TGTGCCAGCAGCAAAGAGGGTCCCCGGGATGGCTACACCTTC.

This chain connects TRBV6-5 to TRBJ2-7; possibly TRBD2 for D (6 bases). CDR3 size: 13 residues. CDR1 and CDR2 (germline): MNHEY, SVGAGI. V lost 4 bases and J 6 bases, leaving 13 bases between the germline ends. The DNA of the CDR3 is TGTGCCAGCAGTTTGGTTAACGGGGGCGAGCAGTACTTC. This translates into CASSLVNGGEQYF.

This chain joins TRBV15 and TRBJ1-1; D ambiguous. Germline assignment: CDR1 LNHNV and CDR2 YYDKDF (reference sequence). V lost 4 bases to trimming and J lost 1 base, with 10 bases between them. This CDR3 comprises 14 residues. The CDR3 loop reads CATSIAGRNTEAFF. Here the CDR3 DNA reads TGTGCCACCAGCATCGCAGGTCGGAACACTGAAGCTTTCTTT.

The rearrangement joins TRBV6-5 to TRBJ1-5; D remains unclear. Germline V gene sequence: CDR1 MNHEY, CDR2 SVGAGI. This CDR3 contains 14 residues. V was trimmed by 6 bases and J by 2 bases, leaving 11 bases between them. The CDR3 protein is CASSPVQGNQPQHF. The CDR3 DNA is TGTGCCAGCAGCCCGGTCCAGGGCAATCAGCCCCAGCATTTT.

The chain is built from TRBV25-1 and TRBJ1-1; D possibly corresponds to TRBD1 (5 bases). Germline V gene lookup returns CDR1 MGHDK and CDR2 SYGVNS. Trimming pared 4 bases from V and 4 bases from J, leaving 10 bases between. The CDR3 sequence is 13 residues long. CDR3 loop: CASSGPGSTEAFF. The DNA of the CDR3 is TGTGCCAGCAGTGGACCAGGGTCCACTGAAGCTTTCTTT.

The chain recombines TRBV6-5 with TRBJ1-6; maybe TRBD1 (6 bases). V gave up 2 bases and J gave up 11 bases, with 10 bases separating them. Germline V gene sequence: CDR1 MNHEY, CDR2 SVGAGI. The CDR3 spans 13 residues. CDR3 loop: CASSYRTDAPLHF. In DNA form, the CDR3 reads TGTGCCAGCAGTTACAGGACAGATGCACCCCTCCACTTT.

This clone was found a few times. CDR3 residues: CASRRLLQGNSPLHF. The CDR3 DNA reads TGTGCCAGCAGGCGACTTCTACAGGGGAATTCACCCCTCCACTTT. The chain uses TRBV27 and TRBJ1-6, with 7 positions matching TRBD1. This CDR3 contains 15 residues. The germline V gene encodes CDR1 MNHEY and CDR2 SMNVEV (reference sequence). With V trimmed by 6 bases and J by 7 bases, 9 bases remained unmatched.

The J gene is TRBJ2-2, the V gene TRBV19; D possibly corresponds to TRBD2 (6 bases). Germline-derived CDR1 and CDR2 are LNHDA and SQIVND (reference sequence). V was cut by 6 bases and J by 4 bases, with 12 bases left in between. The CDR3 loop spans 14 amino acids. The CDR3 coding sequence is TGTGCCAGTAGGGAGGGGCCTATCACCGGGGAGCTGTTTTTT. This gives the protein CASREGPITGELFF.

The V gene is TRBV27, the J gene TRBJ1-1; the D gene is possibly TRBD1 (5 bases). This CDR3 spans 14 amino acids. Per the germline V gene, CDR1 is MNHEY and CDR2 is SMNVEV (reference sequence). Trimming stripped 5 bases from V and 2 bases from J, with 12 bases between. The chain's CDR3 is CASSLWGANTEAFF. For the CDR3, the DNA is TGTGCCAGCAGTCTCTGGGGCGCAAACACTGAAGCTTTCTTT.

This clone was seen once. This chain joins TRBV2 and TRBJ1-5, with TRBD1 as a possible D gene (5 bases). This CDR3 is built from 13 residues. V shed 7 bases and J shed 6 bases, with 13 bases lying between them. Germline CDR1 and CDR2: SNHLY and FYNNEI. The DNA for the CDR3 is TGTGCCAGCATGGAGGGGCCCTTTCAGCCCCAGCATTTT. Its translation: CASMEGPFQPQHF.

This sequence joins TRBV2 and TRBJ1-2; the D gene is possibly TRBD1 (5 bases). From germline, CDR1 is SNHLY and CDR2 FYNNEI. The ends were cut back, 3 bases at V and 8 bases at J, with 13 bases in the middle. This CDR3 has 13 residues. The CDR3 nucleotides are TGTGCCAGCAGTGAGGGGGGAGGGTCGGGCTACACCTTC. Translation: CASSEGGGSGYTF. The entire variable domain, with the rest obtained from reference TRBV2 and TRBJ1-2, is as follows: EPEVTQTPSHQVTQMGQEVILRCVPISNHLYFYWYRQILGQKVEFLVSFYNNEISEKSEIFDDQFSVERPDGSNFTLKIRSTKLEDSAMYFCASSEGGGSGYTFGSGTRLTVV.

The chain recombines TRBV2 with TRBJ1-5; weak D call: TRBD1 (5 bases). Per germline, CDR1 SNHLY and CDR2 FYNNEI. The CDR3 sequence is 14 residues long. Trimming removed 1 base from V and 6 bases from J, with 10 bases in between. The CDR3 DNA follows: TGTGCCAGCAGTGAAGGCAGGGAGGGTCAGCCCCAGCATTTT. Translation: CASSEGREGQPQHF.

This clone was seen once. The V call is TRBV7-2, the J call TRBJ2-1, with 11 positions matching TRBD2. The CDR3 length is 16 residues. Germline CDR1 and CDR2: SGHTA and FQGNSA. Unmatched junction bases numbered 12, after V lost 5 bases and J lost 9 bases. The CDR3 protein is CASSAPGLAGSGEQFF. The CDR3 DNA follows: TGTGCCAGCAGCGCCCCAGGACTAGCGGGCTCCGGTGAGCAGTTCTTC. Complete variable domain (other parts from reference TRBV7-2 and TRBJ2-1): GAGVSQSPSNKVTEKGKDVELRCDPISGHTALYWYRQSLGQGLEFLIYFQGNSAPDKSGLPSDRFSAERTGGSVSTLTIQRTQQEDSAVYLCASSAPGLAGSGEQFFGPGTRLTVL.

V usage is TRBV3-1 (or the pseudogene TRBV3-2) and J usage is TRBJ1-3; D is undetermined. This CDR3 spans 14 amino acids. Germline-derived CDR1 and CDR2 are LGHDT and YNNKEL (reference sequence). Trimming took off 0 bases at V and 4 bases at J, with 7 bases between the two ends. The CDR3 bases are TGTGCCAGCAGCCAAGATCTCTTCGGAAACACCATATATTTT. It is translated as CASSQDLFGNTIYF.

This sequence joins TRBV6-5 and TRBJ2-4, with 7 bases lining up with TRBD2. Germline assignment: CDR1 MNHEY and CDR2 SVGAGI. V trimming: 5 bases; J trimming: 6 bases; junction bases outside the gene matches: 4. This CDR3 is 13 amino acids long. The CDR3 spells CASSRGGVNIQYF. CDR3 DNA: TGTGCCAGCAGTCGCGGGGGAGTAAACATTCAGTACTTC.